The rows below give T cell receptor beta chains drawn from one sample of a study of CXCR3-negative and CXCR3-positive naive CD8 T cells. TCRdb reprocessed the 5' RACE reads, keeping one entry per CDR3 protein, no DNA. The sample's table shows about 60,000 distinct CDR3 sequences. The sequenced sample consisted of naive CXCR3+ CD8+ T cells from blood. These receptors were collected from a human donor in good health. Some clones in this sample may be carry-over from other donors' samples. Both conserved end residues are part of each CDR3.

>TRBJ2-2|TRBV7-9
CASSPSQVSYTGELFF
>TRBJ2-7|TRBV6-1
CASRPTTEYEQYF
>TRBJ2-7|TRBV27
CASSFGAGGYEQYF
>TRBJ2-7|TRBV28
CASSPEGLGFPAYEQYF
>TRBJ2-1|TRBV11-2
CASSNRVDEQFF
>TRBJ1-5|TRBV25-1
CASSEWGQADQPQHF
>TRBJ2-3|TRBV7-6
CASSHTYTDTQYF
>TRBJ1-1|TRBV29-1
CSIRQAGTEAFF
>TRBJ2-3|TRBV4-2
CASSQDSAGGPDTQYF
>TRBJ1-5|TRBV4-1
CASSQEGINQPQHF
>TRBJ1-1|TRBV15
CATSSHSLRDSRFTEAFF
>TRBJ2-6|TRBV2
CASRTGIGGANVLTF
>TRBJ2-7|TRBV21-1
CAGGQGRDEQYF
>TRBJ1-3|TRBV3-1
CASSLDGRGGGNTIYF
>TRBJ2-6|TRBV7-9
CASSLSDYPGANVLTF
>TRBJ2-4|TRBV6-2/TRBV6-3
CASSLPSFAKNIQYF
>TRBJ1-2|TRBV6-2/TRBV6-3
CASSHYRGQNYGYTF
>TRBJ1-1|TRBV24-1
CATREEGSAEAFF
>TRBJ2-3|TRBV7-9
CASSAYASGHTDTQYF
>TRBJ2-7|TRBV29-1
CSVETGSNYYEQYF
>TRBJ2-5|TRBV5-8
CASSSRDGVETQYF
>TRBJ2-1|TRBV29-1
CSVEAAQGNEQFF
>TRBJ2-3|TRBV12-3/TRBV12-4
CASSTTGQGNTQYF
>TRBJ2-3|TRBV7-2
CASSDRVGPDTQYF
>TRBJ2-7|TRBV3-1
CASSFEAGGYEQYF
>TRBJ1-2|TRBV20-1
CSARDPGTDIYGYTF
>TRBJ2-7|TRBV18
CASSSGGADPYEQYF
>TRBJ2-7|TRBV6-5
CASSYYETSGGTSSYEQYF
>TRBJ1-1|TRBV20-1
CSARDGDNAIMNTEAFF
>TRBJ2-7|TRBV12-3/TRBV12-4
CASSYRDRIYEQYF